These 32 T cell receptor beta chains came from one sample sequenced in a study of cytomegalovirus exposure and HLA in healthy donors. This PCR relied on a set of 60 Vbeta primers and 13 Jbeta primers. Profiling relied on immunoSEQ multiplex PCR, and the TCRdb table lists in-frame clones only, not all of them. Among about 140,000 clones, 78% were seen once, and the ten largest hold about 2.9%. Sequenced input: PBMCs. The source of these receptors is a female donor in good health and CMV-seronegative.

This chain connects TRBV7-9 to TRBJ1-4, with TRBD1 identical over 11 bases. After removal of 6 bases from V and 6 bases from J, the junction contained 3 bases not matched to a gene. CDR1 is SEHNR and CDR2 is FQNEAQ in the germline V gene (reference sequence). The CDR3 contains 14 residues. The CDR3 loop is CASRGTGGHEKLFF. CDR3 nucleotide sequence: TGTGCCAGCAGGGGGACAGGGGGGCATGAAAAACTGTTTTTT.

This clone was seen a handful of times. The J gene is TRBJ1-1, the V gene TRBV5-1, with D possibly matching TRBD1 (6 bases). The CDR3 is made up of 15 amino acids. V dropped 2 bases and J dropped 0 bases, with 11 bases sitting between them. Germline assignment: CDR1 SGHRS and CDR2 YFSETQ. CDR3 bases: TGCGCCAGCAGCTTACCACAGGGTATGAACACTGAAGCTTTCTTT. It encodes CASSLPQGMNTEAFF.

This clone was counted once. The chain uses TRBV6-5 and TRBJ2-7, with D tentatively TRBD2 (5 bases). V gave up 7 bases and J gave up 2 bases, with 15 bases separating them. In germline, CDR1 is MNHEY, CDR2 SVGAGI. This CDR3 is 14 amino acids long. The CDR3 DNA follows: TGTGCCAGCACCCCAAGGGAGTCCACCTACGAGCAGTACTTC. Its protein product is CASTPRESTYEQYF.

J is TRBJ1-6 and V is TRBV4-2; tentative D call: TRBD1 (6 bases). Germline V gene lookup returns CDR1 LGHNA and CDR2 YNFKEQ. This CDR3 has 14 amino acids. V was pared by 2 bases and J by 11 bases, with 13 bases between. Here the CDR3 reads CASSQTGLGAPLHF. The CDR3 nucleotides are TGTGCCAGCAGCCAAACAGGGTTAGGCGCACCCCTCCACTTT.

There are a few counts of this clone. The V gene is TRBV5-1, the J gene TRBJ1-4; D is uncertain. The CDR3 covers 15 residues. Trimming left V 0 bases short and J 3 bases short, with 9 bases between. The germline V gene has CDR1 SGHRS and CDR2 YFSETQ. The CDR3 region has the DNA TGCGCCAGCAGCTTGGCCCCGGGTTCTAATGAAAAACTGTTTTTT. Translated: CASSLAPGSNEKLFF.

The chain links TRBV5-1 to TRBJ1-3; D remains unclear. The germline V gene has CDR1 SGHRS and CDR2 YFSETQ. CDR3 size: 16 residues. V lost 0 bases and J 4 bases, leaving 14 bases between the germline ends. CDR3 in DNA: TGCGCCAGCAGCTTGGACTCACCTCGGAGGGGAAACACCATATATTTT. The encoded protein is CASSLDSPRRGNTIYF.

The chain recombines TRBV4-1 with TRBJ1-2, with a possible D match to TRBD1 (5 bases). The V gene lost 2 bases and the J gene lost 0 bases, with 19 bases spanning the gap. The CDR3 contains 18 residues. Per germline, CDR1 MGHRA and CDR2 YSYEKL. The CDR3 region has the DNA TGCGCCAGCAGCCAAAGATGGGCGGGGGGACCCACTAACTATGGCTACACCTTC. Protein sequence: CASSQRWAGGPTNYGYTF.

This clone has just one count. The chain carries TRBV6-1 and TRBJ2-1; D is unresolved. The V end lost 6 bases, the J end lost 3 bases, and 6 bases lay between the germline ends. Germline-derived CDR1 and CDR2 are MNHNS and SASEGT. CDR3 length: 12 residues. The CDR3 bases are TGTGCCAGCAGCCTTGTCTACAATGAGCAGTTCTTC. This encodes CASSLVYNEQFF.

V and J are TRBV7-9 and TRBJ1-1; D unresolved. The CDR3 has 14 amino acids. CDR1 is SEHNR, CDR2 FQNEAQ, per germline (reference sequence). V shed 5 bases and J shed 1 base, with 11 bases lying between them. The CDR3 sequence: CASSPTGRNTEAFF. The CDR3 region has the DNA TGTGCCAGCAGCCCGACGGGGAGGAACACTGAAGCTTTCTTT. The complete variable domain, with remaining parts taken from reference TRBV7-9 and TRBJ1-1, reads DTGVSQNPRHKITKRGQNVTFRCDPISEHNRLYWYRQTLGQGPEFLTYFQNEAQLEKSRLLSDRFSAERPKGSFSTLEIQRTEQGDSAMYLCASSPTGRNTEAFFGQGTRLTVV.

The V gene is TRBV9, the J gene TRBJ2-5; 11 bases fit TRBD1. The CDR3 has 16 amino acids. Per the germline V gene, CDR1 is SGDLS and CDR2 is YYNGEE. The junction had 3 bases not matched to a gene; V was cut back by 0 bases and J by 2 bases. In DNA, the CDR3 is TGTGCCAGCAGCGTAGTAGGGACAGGGGGACAAGAGACCCAGTACTTC. The encoded protein is CASSVVGTGGQETQYF.

This chain links TRBV20-1 with TRBJ2-5; D perhaps matches TRBD1 (5 bases). The CDR3 has 10 amino acids. The V gene lost 8 bases and the J gene lost 1 base, with 5 bases spanning the gap. From germline, CDR1 is DFQATT and CDR2 SNEGSKA (reference sequence). CDR3 in DNA: TGCAGTACAGGCCAAGAGACCCAGTACTTC. Protein sequence: CSTGQETQYF.

This clone was observed once. The gene calls are TRBV6-1 and TRBJ1-3; 12 bases map to TRBD1. The CDR3 runs to 16 residues. J was trimmed by 4 bases and V by 4 bases; bases with no gene match: 5. The V gene's germline CDR1 is MNHNS and CDR2 SASEGT. The CDR3 DNA is TGTGCCAGCAGTGGGGGACAGGGGGCATCAGGAAACACCATATATTTT. The encoded protein is CASSGGQGASGNTIYF.

The CDR3 DNA is TGTGCCAGCAGCCTCAGGGGCCCTAGCTCTGGGGCCAACGTCCTGACTTTC. Its protein is CASSLRGPSSGANVLTF. The chain links TRBV14 to TRBJ2-6; the D gene is possibly TRBD1 (6 bases). CDR3 length equals 17 residues. V lost 4 bases and J 0 bases, leaving 13 bases between the germline ends. Germline V lookup: CDR1 SGHDN, CDR2 FVKESK.

The chain links TRBV9 to TRBJ1-4, with TRBD1 identical over 11 bases. The junction had 3 bases not matched to a gene; V was cut back by 0 bases and J by 8 bases. This CDR3 has 15 amino acids. Germline values: CDR1 SGDLS, CDR2 YYNGEE. In DNA form, the CDR3 reads TGTGCCAGCAGCGTAGGCGGGACAGGGGGAGAAAAACTGTTTTTT. This encodes CASSVGGTGGEKLFF.

V usage is TRBV7-6 and J usage is TRBJ2-1; 8 nucleotides match TRBD2. Germline-derived CDR1 and CDR2 are SGHVS and FNYEAQ. The ends lost 1 base at V and 1 base at J; junction bases unmatched: 9. The CDR3 extends over 18 amino acids. The CDR3 bases are TGTGCCAGCAGCTTAGGGGTGAGCGGGAGTCGGTCCTACAATGAGCAGTTCTTC. Encoded protein: CASSLGVSGSRSYNEQFF.

This chain connects TRBV6-5 to TRBJ1-2; D is ambiguous. Deletions cut 7 bases from V and 7 bases from J, with 13 bases between. Germline V gives CDR1 MNHEY, CDR2 SVGAGI. CDR3 length: 12 residues. CDR3 residues: CASTNGVGGYTF. The CDR3 nucleotides read TGTGCCAGCACCAACGGGGTCGGTGGCTACACCTTC.

The rearrangement links TRBV5-1 to TRBJ2-7; D is possibly TRBD1 (6 bases). V was shortened by 4 bases and J by 0 bases, with 14 bases between the two germline ends. The CDR3 consists of 15 residues. Per the germline V gene, CDR1 is SGHRS and CDR2 is YFSETQ. CDR3: CASSLDSLTSYEQYF. CDR3 DNA sequence: TGCGCCAGCAGCCTGGACAGCCTTACCTCCTACGAGCAGTACTTC. The full variable domain, completed using reference TRBV5-1 and TRBJ2-7, is KAGVTQTPRYLIKTRGQQVTLSCSPISGHRSVSWYQQTPGQGLQFLFEYFSETQRNKGNFPGRFSGRQFSNSRSEMNVSTLELGDSALYLCASSLDSLTSYEQYFGPGTRLTVT.

The V call is TRBV6-1, the J call TRBJ1-1; 7 bases are a match to TRBD1. The length of the CDR3 is 13 residues. Germline V CDR1 and CDR2: MNHNS, SASEGT. Germline trimming cut 5 bases from V and 5 bases from J; bases unmatched to any gene: 5. The DNA for the CDR3 is TGTGCCAGCAGTTTACAGGGGAGGACTGAAGCTTTCTTT. It translates to CASSLQGRTEAFF.

The rearrangement links TRBV19 to TRBJ2-5; 9 nucleotides match TRBD1. Germline V gene data show CDR1 as LNHDA and CDR2 as SQIVND (reference sequence). The CDR3 spans 15 residues. Germline trimming cut 3 bases from V and 4 bases from J; bases unmatched to any gene: 6. The CDR3: CASSIYRGRPETQYF. The CDR3 DNA follows: TGTGCCAGTAGTATCTACAGGGGGCGCCCAGAGACCCAGTACTTC.

CDR3 residues: CASIGGNEKLFF. The CDR3 nucleotides are TGTGCCAGCATAGGCGGAAATGAAAAACTGTTTTTT. V usage is TRBV6-1 and J usage is TRBJ1-4; D uncertain. Trimming stripped 7 bases from V and 5 bases from J, with 8 bases between. CDR3 length: 12 amino acids. Germline V gives CDR1 MNHNS, CDR2 SASEGT.

V gene TRBV14 combines with J gene TRBJ2-3; TRBD1 agrees at 8 bases. Losses at the gene ends were 3 bases for V and 2 bases for J; bases not matched to a gene: 7. CDR1 is SGHDN and CDR2 is FVKESK in the germline V gene. The length of the CDR3 is 16 residues. DNA for the CDR3: TGTGCCAGCAGCCATCGAAAGGACAGGGTCACAGATACGCAGTATTTT. The encoded protein is CASSHRKDRVTDTQYF.

V and J are TRBV18 and TRBJ2-3; TRBD2 matches 7 bases. The CDR3 contains 15 residues. CDR1 is KGHSH, CDR2 LQKENI, per germline. V lost 6 bases, J lost 2 bases, and 8 bases stayed unmatched. The CDR3 loop is CASSPPAGLTDTQYF. CDR3 sequence (DNA): TGTGCCAGCTCGCCCCCAGCGGGACTCACAGATACGCAGTATTTT.

CDR3 nucleotides: TGCGCCAGCAGCCAAGATTTAAGAGCAGGGTATTCCCCCGAGCAGTACTTC. This translates into CASSQDLRAGYSPEQYF. The J gene is TRBJ2-7, the V gene TRBV4-3; weak D call: TRBD1 (5 bases). The germline V gene encodes CDR1 LGHNA and CDR2 YSLEER. The V and J ends lost 0 bases and 6 bases respectively, with 21 bases between them. The CDR3 is 17 residues long.

This clone showed up just once. The chain has TRBV9 and TRBJ2-3; D may be TRBD2 (7 bases). V was shortened by 0 bases and J by 5 bases, with 19 bases between the two germline ends. CDR1 and CDR2 from the germline V gene are SGDLS and YYNGEE. The CDR3 has 17 residues. The CDR3 protein is CASSVASGGGAVDTQYF. The CDR3 region has the DNA TGTGCCAGCAGCGTAGCCTCCGGTGGGGGGGCCGTAGATACGCAGTATTTT.

About this clone itself: Other nucleotide sequences in the sample specify the same CDR3. This chain uses TRBV6-5 with TRBJ1-2; 8 bases fit TRBD1. V was clipped by 2 bases and J by 7 bases; unmatched bases: 6. The CDR3 extends over 14 amino acids. Germline V gene data show CDR1 as MNHEY and CDR2 as SVGAGI. CDR3 region: CASSYMTGAGGYTF. The DNA of the CDR3 is TGTGCCAGCAGTTACATGACAGGGGCTGGTGGCTACACCTTC.

The rearrangement joins TRBV7-9 to TRBJ2-7, with 8 bases matching TRBD1. This CDR3 is built from 14 residues. V lost 5 bases and J lost 6; bases outside the gene matches: 9. Germline V gene data show CDR1 as SEHNR and CDR2 as FQNEAQ (reference sequence). CDR3 sequence: CASSPRDRIREQYF. The CDR3 nucleotides read TGTGCCAGCAGCCCCCGGGACAGGATTCGCGAGCAGTACTTC.

J is TRBJ1-4 and V is TRBV27, with TRBD1 matching over 10 bases. CDR1 MNHEY and CDR2 SMNVEV come from the germline V gene (reference sequence). The CDR3 has 14 amino acids. Losses at the gene ends were 4 bases for V and 7 bases for J; bases not matched to a gene: 3. CDR3 bases: TGTGCCAGCAGTTCGACAGGGGGCTTTGAAAAACTGTTTTTT. Protein sequence: CASSSTGGFEKLFF.

This clone came up a few times. The J gene is TRBJ2-7, the V gene TRBV7-6; TRBD2 might be the D (6 bases). The germline V gene has CDR1 SGHVS and CDR2 FNYEAQ. The CDR3 contains 15 residues. V gave up 2 bases and J gave up 1 base, with 12 bases separating them. In DNA, the CDR3 is TGTGCCAGCAGCTTAACGGCTAGCGCTTCCTACGAGCAGTACTTC. This translates into CASSLTASASYEQYF.

This sequence joins TRBV11-3 and TRBJ2-2; 7 nucleotides agree with TRBD1. The V gene's germline CDR1 is SGHNT and CDR2 YENEEA. The CDR3 has 20 amino acids. V shed 4 bases, J shed 5 bases, and the junction held 22 bases outside the gene matches. CDR3 protein: CASSSESSQGSAAATGELFF. Written as DNA, the CDR3 is TGTGCCAGCAGCTCCGAATCCTCACAGGGGAGCGCGGCGGCTACCGGGGAGCTGTTTTTT.

The V call is TRBV7-2, the J call TRBJ2-1; 10 nucleotides agree with TRBD1. V trimming: 5 bases; J trimming: 3 bases; junction bases outside the gene matches: 7. The CDR3 is 16 amino acids. The germline CDR1 and CDR2 sequences are SGHTA and FQGNSA. Here the CDR3 DNA reads TGTGCCAGCAGCGCGCGTCGGACAGGGGGCTACAATGAGCAGTTCTTC. Amino acid sequence: CASSARRTGGYNEQFF.

The rearrangement links TRBV28 to TRBJ1-6; D is possibly TRBD1 (6 bases). CDR3 length: 14 amino acids. V was shortened by 6 bases and J by 6 bases, with 12 bases between the two germline ends. Germline CDR1 and CDR2: MDHEN and SYDVKM. CDR3 protein: CASSNGQTNSPLHF. DNA of the CDR3: TGTGCCAGCAGCAATGGACAGACTAATTCACCCCTCCACTTT.

The table lists this clone with a few counts. This chain links TRBV5-1 with TRBJ2-2; the match to TRBD2 covers 7 bases. Losses at the gene ends were 3 bases for V and 3 bases for J; bases not matched to a gene: 2. The germline V gene encodes CDR1 SGHRS and CDR2 YFSETQ. The CDR3 is 14 amino acids. CDR3 sequence reads: CASSSRGDTGELFF. CDR3 DNA: TGCGCCAGCAGCTCTCGGGGGGACACCGGGGAGCTGTTTTTT.